This T cell receptor (beta chain) appears in the sequencing data of a study of blood T cell repertoires in COVID-19 (dated by TCRdb to 2020 to 2022). General notes on the study: The collaborator samples originated in the United States, Italy and Spain and spanned the acute and convalescent phases of COVID-19. The samples were drawn from two sources: the first 160 participants of the ongoing ImmuneRACE study, and about 1,300 subjects contributed by 6 global collaborators. Where available, HLA class I and class II types were taken from metadata supplied by the sample provider and were not determined by assay-based typing. Nearly every sample came with metadata listing a de-identified subject ID, COVID-19 status, age in years and sex. The repertoires were made available in a free public database intended to serve as a resource for research on the immune response to SARS-CoV-2. The prospective study material was composed of cDNA or gDNA derived from T cells, B-cell-depleted T cells, or PBMCs. The dataset comprised deeply sampled blood TCRbeta repertoires from subjects exposed to, actively infected with, or recovered from COVID-19.

The research as a whole found: Clinical and demographic metadata were provided uncurated, with the amount varying by source and participant.

In the prospective study, participants were roughly 18 to 100 years old, resided in about two dozen geographic areas of the United States, and were enrolled through a virtual design. In the prospective study, participants were assigned to cohorts based on the clinical history participants reported in a screening survey and a study questionnaire. In the prospective study, whole blood, serum and a nasopharyngeal or oropharyngeal swab were collected from each participant by mobile phlebotomists. Prospective study participants could optionally give additional blood draws and questionnaires over a roughly two-month period. Prospective study blood samples were shipped either frozen or at room temperature before DNA extraction. TCRbeta CDR3 regions were amplified from genomic DNA using the immunoSEQ Assay, a bias-controlled multiplex PCR. From the authors' description of their analysis: Within the assay, amplification of reference gene primers was used to estimate how many nucleated cells each sample contained. To quantify the absolute abundance of each unique TCRbeta CDR3 rearrangement, sequence reads were collapsed and filtered. For each sample, productive Simpson clonality was calculated as the square root of Simpson's diversity index across productive rearrangements. In its TCRdb copy, this immuneACCESS table keeps in-frame sequences only and misses some clones. Where compared with another copy, unresolved V genes explain less than half of these, and the others have no known cause. V, J and clone size are those of that table, while D and trimming were read from the DNA. This sample has 240,000 or so clones in its table, and roughly 86% of those were observed once. The top ten constitute roughly 3.3% of the sample.

V is shortened by 6 bases, J by 2 bases, and the region joining them spans 14 bases. In the germline V gene, CDR1 corresponds to MNHEY and CDR2 to SVGAGI. The CDR3 holds 15 amino acids from the cysteine to the phenylalanine. Just the 45-base CDR3 DNA is kept, in frame starting at base 1. This clone was recorded once. Its antigen remains undetermined. No much larger clonotype is one base removed from it; base qualities were not supplied. The source material was PBMCs or T cells enriched from blood (not recorded which). In this chain, TRBV6-5 is recombined with TRBJ2-1; TRBD1 is possibly the D segment (6 matching bases). The sequence came from a woman in her 40s with acute COVID-19. At the DNA level, the sequence is TGTGCCAGCAGGGCCACAGGGCCGCCCTACAATGAGCAGTTCTTC. It is translated as CASRATGPPYNEQFF.